Listed here are 30 T cell receptor beta chains from one sample, sequenced in a study of T cell responses to AZD1222 COVID-19 vaccine. Data came from immunoSEQ multiplex PCR; TCRdb stores just in-frame clones and leaves some out. The sample includes nearly 110,000 clones, approximately 92% of them seen just once. The specimen was peripheral blood, collected 28 days after the second AZD1222 dose. The receptors stem from an adult who received the AZD1222 COVID-19 vaccine.

The gene calls are TRBV28 and TRBJ2-3, with 15 bases identical to TRBD2. Germline trimming cut 4 bases from V and 1 base from J; bases unmatched to any gene: 9. This CDR3 has 19 amino acids. The germline V gene has CDR1 MDHEN and CDR2 SYDVKM. The CDR3 spells CASSSSGTSGRSGTDTQYF. CDR3 nucleotides: TGTGCCAGCAGTTCGTCCGGGACTAGCGGGAGGAGTGGCACAGATACGCAGTATTTT.

The chain uses TRBV5-1 and TRBJ2-3, with no clear D. Germline CDR1 SGHRS, CDR2 YFSETQ. Between the trimmed V and J ends, which lost 4 bases and 2 bases, there was a span of 11 bases. This CDR3 spans 14 amino acids. CDR3 bases: TGCGCCAGCAGCCCACAGAAATACACAGATACGCAGTATTTT. Residues: CASSPQKYTDTQYF.

The chain links TRBV6-5 to TRBJ2-2, with TRBD2 matching 7 bases. The CDR3 extends over 15 amino acids. Germline loops: CDR1 MNHEY, CDR2 SVGAGI. Losses at the gene ends were 6 bases for V and 0 bases for J; bases not matched to a gene: 4. The CDR3 is CASSVGLANTGELFF. CDR3 bases: TGTGCCAGCAGCGTTGGACTAGCGAACACCGGGGAGCTGTTTTTT.

The chain combines TRBV2 with TRBJ1-2; TRBD1 might be the D (6 bases). V was cut by 4 bases and J by 6 bases, with 15 bases left in between. The CDR3 contains 14 residues. Per germline, CDR1 SNHLY and CDR2 FYNNEI. In DNA form, the CDR3 reads TGTGCCAGCAGTGCGTTCGGAGGGGGTGATGGCTACACCTTC. Encoded protein: CASSAFGGGDGYTF. The full variable domain, its missing parts supplied by reference TRBV2 and TRBJ1-2, is EPEVTQTPSHQVTQMGQEVILRCVPISNHLYFYWYRQILGQKVEFLVSFYNNEISEKSEIFDDQFSVERPDGSNFTLKIRSTKLEDSAMYFCASSAFGGGDGYTFGSGTRLTVV.

The CDR3 loop is CSARSDREAFF. The CDR3 DNA sequence: TGCAGTGCTAGATCAGACAGGGAAGCTTTCTTT. V is TRBV20-1 and J is TRBJ1-1; possibly TRBD1 for D (6 bases). The V gene lost 2 bases and the J gene lost 8 bases, with 9 bases spanning the gap. CDR3 size: 11 residues. The germline V gene encodes CDR1 DFQATT and CDR2 SNEGSKA (reference sequence).

V usage is TRBV27 and J usage is TRBJ1-1; D uncertain. The CDR3 has 14 residues. The germline gives CDR1 MNHEY, CDR2 SMNVEV (reference sequence). Trimming left V 2 bases short and J 3 bases short, with 10 bases between. The CDR3 reads CASSLRGGYTEAFF. In DNA, the CDR3 is TGTGCCAGCAGTTTACGCGGCGGTTACACTGAAGCTTTCTTT.

The rearrangement uses TRBV5-4 and TRBJ2-4; either TRBD1 or TRBD2 may fit D (5 bases each). Germline V gives CDR1 SGHNT, CDR2 YYREEE (reference sequence). The CDR3 is 13 residues long. V was trimmed by 4 bases and J by 8 bases, leaving 13 bases between them. DNA for the CDR3: TGTGCCAGCAGCCTGGTGGGGGATGACATTCAGTACTTC. It specifies CASSLVGDDIQYF.

The sample holds one count of this clone. The CDR3 sequence is CASRYRTGGYGYTF. The CDR3 DNA is TGTGCCAGCAGATACCGGACAGGCGGTTATGGCTACACCTTC. V is TRBV6-5 and J is TRBJ1-2; the match to TRBD1 covers 7 bases. Germline CDR1 reads MNHEY; CDR2 reads SVGAGI. With 6 bases clipped from V and 5 bases from J, the junction kept 9 bases outside the gene matches. The CDR3 is 14 residues long.

The rearrangement joins TRBV9 to TRBJ2-1, with TRBD2 matching 15 bases. The V and J ends lost 4 bases and 5 bases, in that order; junction bases with no gene match: 4. There are 16 residues in the CDR3. Germline CDR1 reads SGDLS; CDR2 reads YYNGEE. CDR3 region: CASSKRTSGRDNEQFF. CDR3 DNA sequence: TGTGCCAGCAGCAAACGGACTAGCGGGAGGGACAATGAGCAGTTCTTC. The whole variable domain, filled in from reference TRBV9 and TRBJ2-1, reads DSGVTQTPKHLITATGQRVTLRCSPRSGDLSVYWYQQSLDQGLQFLIQYYNGEERAKGNILERFSAQQFPDLHSELNLSSLELGDSALYFCASSKRTSGRDNEQFFGPGTRLTVL.

The chain combines TRBV25-1 with TRBJ2-2; D possibly matches TRBD1 or TRBD2 (5 bases each). Trimming removed 6 bases from V and 1 base from J, with 9 bases in between. CDR1 MGHDK and CDR2 SYGVNS come from the germline V gene. CDR3 length equals 14 residues. The chain's CDR3 is CASSRGVNTGELFF. As DNA, the CDR3 is TGTGCCAGCAGCAGAGGGGTGAACACCGGGGAGCTGTTTTTT. Complete variable domain (other parts from reference TRBV25-1 and TRBJ2-2): EADIYQTPRYLVIGTGKKITLECSQTMGHDKMYWYQQDPGMELHLIHYSYGVNSTEKGDLSSESTVSRIRTEHFPLTLESARPSHTSQYLCASSRGVNTGELFFGEGSRLTVL.

V usage is TRBV6-4 and J usage is TRBJ2-3, with 7 positions matching TRBD2. V shed 4 bases and J 6 bases; nucleotides not matched to a gene: 7. The CDR3 contains 14 residues. Germline lookup yields CDR1 MRHNA and CDR2 SNTAGT. The CDR3 loop is CASSVGRWSDTQYF. As DNA, the CDR3 is TGTGCCAGCAGTGTCGGGAGGTGGAGCGATACGCAGTATTTT.

The V call is TRBV11-2, the J call TRBJ1-2, with 7 bases aligning to TRBD1. Per germline, CDR1 SGHAT and CDR2 FQNNGV. The CDR3 has 14 residues. Trimming at V came to 2 bases and at J to 4 bases, leaving 4 bases not matched to a gene. The CDR3 coding sequence is TGTGCCAGCAGCTTATACCGACAGGGCTATGGCTACACCTTC. Encoded protein: CASSLYRQGYGYTF.

This chain connects TRBV7-2 to TRBJ2-3; perhaps TRBD2 as D (7 bases). This CDR3 spans 15 amino acids. Trimming pared 5 bases from V and 5 bases from J, leaving 17 bases between. Germline values: CDR1 SGHTA, CDR2 FQGNSA. DNA of the CDR3: TGTGCCAGCAGCCTTACTAGCGCCAGGGGAGATACGCAGTATTTT. The encoded protein is CASSLTSARGDTQYF.

This clone showed up just once. The genes are TRBV3-1 (or the pseudogene TRBV3-2) and TRBJ1-3, with D unresolved. This CDR3 is 13 amino acids long. Germline-derived CDR1 and CDR2 are LGHDT and YNNKEL (reference sequence). V lost 3 bases and J 6 bases, leaving 9 bases between the germline ends. Here the CDR3 reads CASSQGPPNTIYF. Here the CDR3 DNA reads TGTGCCAGCAGCCAGGGCCCACCAAACACCATATATTTT.

The V gene is TRBV3-1 (or the pseudogene TRBV3-2), the J gene TRBJ1-6, with 8 bases fitting TRBD1. The CDR3 spans 13 residues. Germline loops: CDR1 LGHDT, CDR2 YNNKEL (reference sequence). The J segment lost 8 bases and the V segment lost 3 bases, leaving 0 bases of the junction unmatched. The chain's CDR3 is CASSQGQDSPLHF. The CDR3 region has the DNA TGTGCCAGCAGCCAGGGACAGGATTCACCCCTCCACTTT.

The chain combines TRBV5-1 with TRBJ2-1; TRBD2 matches 9 bases. Germline V gives CDR1 SGHRS, CDR2 YFSETQ. V dropped 0 bases and J dropped 4; count of bases not matched to a gene: 8. The CDR3 totals 17 residues. The CDR3: CASSLAVVAGAYNEQFF. Here the CDR3 DNA reads TGCGCCAGCAGCTTGGCCGTAGTAGCGGGGGCTTACAATGAGCAGTTCTTC.

The chain has TRBV3-1 (or the pseudogene TRBV3-2) and TRBJ2-1; 11 bases line up with TRBD1. Germline lookup yields CDR1 LGHDT and CDR2 YNNKEL (reference sequence). The CDR3 covers 14 residues. V was clipped by 4 bases and J by 8 bases; unmatched bases: 4. CDR3 sequence (DNA): TGTGCCAGCAGCCGGACAGGGGGCTTGTATGAGCAGTTCTTC. It codes for CASSRTGGLYEQFF.

The rearrangement links TRBV6-5 to TRBJ2-7, with TRBD2 identical over 7 bases. The CDR3 runs 14 residues. J gave up 2 bases and V 6 bases, and 7 bases lay outside the gene matches. Germline-derived CDR1 and CDR2 are MNHEY and SVGAGI. CDR3 sequence reads: CASSAGRGAYEQYF. The CDR3 DNA sequence: TGTGCCAGCAGCGCGGGACGGGGGGCCTACGAGCAGTACTTC.

The gene calls are TRBV11-1 and TRBJ2-5, with D unresolved. The CDR3 sequence is 14 residues long. V lost 5 bases to trimming and J lost 5 bases, with 15 bases between them. Germline lookup yields CDR1 SGHAT and CDR2 FQDESV (reference sequence). This CDR3 reads CASSPSVARETQYF. CDR3 DNA: TGTGCCAGCAGCCCCTCGGTTGCGAGGGAGACCCAGTACTTC.

The chain combines TRBV29-1 with TRBJ2-6; a weak D match, TRBD1 (6 bases). Germline V gene data show CDR1 as SQVTM and CDR2 as ANQGSEA. With 2 bases removed from V and 2 bases from J, the gap between germline ends came to 7 bases. The length of the CDR3 is 14 residues. CDR3 nucleotides: TGCAGCGTTGAAAAGGGGGCTGGGGCCAACGTCCTGACTTTC. Its translation is CSVEKGAGANVLTF.

The chain recombines TRBV10-3 with TRBJ2-2; no firm D call. CDR3 length: 15 amino acids. The germline V and J ends were trimmed by 3 bases and 0 bases, with 8 bases remaining between them. Germline V gene sequence: CDR1 ENHRY, CDR2 SYGVKD. CDR3 DNA sequence: TGTGCCATCAGTGAAGGAGTAGCGAACACCGGGGAGCTGTTTTTT. Protein product: CAISEGVANTGELFF.

This sequence joins TRBV7-3 and TRBJ2-2, with D perhaps TRBD2 (5 bases). Trimming removed 5 bases from V and 4 bases from J, with 14 bases in between. Germline V gives CDR1 SGHTA, CDR2 FQGTGA. The CDR3 spans 15 residues. CDR3 sequence reads: CASSPQAEPTGELFF. DNA of the CDR3: TGTGCCAGCAGCCCCCAAGCGGAGCCCACCGGGGAGCTGTTTTTT.

The rearrangement links TRBV6-2 or TRBV6-3 to TRBJ2-2; D possibly corresponds to TRBD1 (6 bases). The V gene lost 5 bases and the J gene lost 3 bases, with 7 bases spanning the gap. This CDR3 spans 13 amino acids. The germline V gene has CDR1 MNHEY and CDR2 SVGEGT. The DNA of the CDR3 is TGTGCCAGCAGTCACAGGGACACCGGGGAGCTGTTTTTT. It is translated as CASSHRDTGELFF.

V usage is TRBV27 and J usage is TRBJ2-7; TRBD2 matches 10 bases. V lost 9 bases to trimming and J lost 5 bases; unmatched junction nucleotides: 7. The germline V gene has CDR1 MNHEY and CDR2 SMNVEV (reference sequence). CDR3 length: 13 amino acids. The CDR3 DNA sequence: TGTGCCAGGACTAGCGGGCCGAACGACGAGCAGTACTTC. Its translation is CARTSGPNDEQYF.

V is TRBV6-1 and J is TRBJ2-7; 10 bases line up with TRBD2. Losses at the gene ends were 1 base for V and 3 bases for J; bases not matched to a gene: 3. This CDR3 contains 15 residues. Germline V gives CDR1 MNHNS, CDR2 SASEGT. The CDR3 DNA is TGTGCCAGCAGTGAAGAGTCTAGCGGGAGCTACGAGCAGTACTTC. It yields the protein CASSEESSGSYEQYF.

This chain links TRBV3-1 (or the pseudogene TRBV3-2) with TRBJ2-7, with D possibly matching TRBD2 (5 bases). The CDR3 covers 16 residues. V gave up 4 bases and J gave up 0 bases, with 16 bases separating them. Per the germline V gene, CDR1 is LGHDT and CDR2 is YNNKEL (reference sequence). The CDR3: CASSRGVFGSSYEQYF. The CDR3 DNA reads as TGTGCCAGCAGCCGCGGAGTTTTTGGGAGCTCCTACGAGCAGTACTTC.

V is TRBV2 and J is TRBJ1-2; 9 bases are a match to TRBD1. The CDR3 runs to 14 residues. Germline CDR1 and CDR2: SNHLY and FYNNEI. Trimming took 6 bases from V and 4 from J; bases not matched to a gene: 6. The CDR3 reads CASSKGQGAYGYTF. The CDR3 DNA reads TGTGCCAGCAGCAAGGGACAGGGAGCCTATGGCTACACCTTC.

The rearrangement joins TRBV10-3 to TRBJ2-7; D gene uncertain. The CDR3 covers 11 residues. Germline V gene data show CDR1 as ENHRY and CDR2 as SYGVKD. The V end lost 6 bases, the J end lost 3 bases, and 6 bases lay between the germline ends. CDR3 sequence: CAIREFYEQYF. In nucleotides, the CDR3 is TGTGCCATCAGAGAATTCTACGAGCAGTACTTC.

This clone was seen just once. This rearrangement joins TRBV9 to TRBJ2-3; D is unresolved. The CDR3 runs 15 residues. V lost 0 bases and J lost 1, with 9 bases in between. CDR1 and CDR2 from the germline V gene are SGDLS and YYNGEE. CDR3 nucleotide sequence: TGTGCCAGCAGCGTAGAGCCCTCGGGCACAGATACGCAGTATTTT. It yields the protein CASSVEPSGTDTQYF. Full variable domain (outside the CDR3, taken from reference TRBV9 and TRBJ2-3): DSGVTQTPKHLITATGQRVTLRCSPRSGDLSVYWYQQSLDQGLQFLIQYYNGEERAKGNILERFSAQQFPDLHSELNLSSLELGDSALYFCASSVEPSGTDTQYFGPGTRLTVL.

The chain couples TRBV19 to TRBJ1-1, with D possibly TRBD1 on 6 matching bases. The CDR3 covers 15 residues. Germline CDR1 is LNHDA and CDR2 is SQIVND (reference sequence). Deletions cut 8 bases from V and 1 base from J, with 17 bases between. CDR3 amino acids: CASDQSRGWNTEAFF. Here the CDR3 DNA reads TGTGCCAGTGACCAATCCAGGGGTTGGAACACTGAAGCTTTCTTT. Full variable domain (missing parts from reference TRBV19 and TRBJ1-1): DGGITQSPKYLFRKEGQNVTLSCEQNLNHDAMYWYRQDPGQGLRLIYYSQIVNDFQKGDIAEGYSVSREKKESFPLTVTSAQKNPTAFYLCASDQSRGWNTEAFFGQGTRLTVV.